This is a list of T cell receptor beta chains from one sample in a study of read filtering for tumor transcriptome and immune sequencing. TCRdb reanalysed the reads using MiXCR and keeps one entry per CDR3 protein. The repertoire holds some 40,000 distinct CDR3 sequences, 14% seen once, with around 6.5% in the top ten. Sequenced material: a population of CD138-negative cells sorted from bone marrow. These receptors all come from a donor over 35 with multiple myeloma. Both conserved end residues are part of each CDR3. D genes are given only for firm matches. Clone size is shown for a subset of rows, as once, few, many or a class of expanded clone.

>TRBJ2-1|many|TRBD2|TRBV10-2
CASSETSGLVHIYNEQFF
TGCGCCAGCAGTGAGACTTCCGGACTAGTCCACATTTACAATGAGCAGTTCTTC
>TRBJ2-3|many|NA|TRBV7-6
CASSHKGGDTQYF
TGTGCCAGCAGCCACAAAGGCGGAGATACGCAGTATTTT
>TRBJ1-5|NA|TRBD1|TRBV20-1
CSASDRGDSYGHF
TGCAGTGCTTCGGACAGGGGAGACTCTTATGGGCATTTT
>TRBJ1-2|many|NA|TRBV7-2
CASSPGPGLSKYGYTF
TGTGCCAGCAGCCCCGGTCCAGGGCTTTCAAAGTATGGCTACACCTTC
>TRBJ2-7|many|TRBD1|TRBV27
CASSFGGTGGSYEQYF
TGTGCCAGCAGTTTCGGCGGGACAGGGGGATCCTACGAGCAGTACTTC
>TRBJ2-3|NA|NA|TRBV6-1
CASSVSGLTDTQYF
TGTGCCAGCAGTGTTAGCGGTCTCACAGATACGCAGTATTTT
>TRBJ2-6|many|NA|TRBV5-1
CASSLAQGLGSSGANVLTF
TGCGCCAGCAGCCTCGCTCAGGGTTTGGGCAGCTCTGGGGCCAACGTCCTGACTTTC
>TRBJ1-5|many|NA|TRBV20-1
CSASAGRGGRQPQHF
TGCAGTGCTAGCGCGGGGAGAGGGGGGCGTCAGCCCCAGCATTTT
>TRBJ1-1|many|NA|TRBV5-4
CASSLAGGGVLAEAFF
TGTGCCAGCAGCTTGGCCGGTGGTGGGGTTTTGGCTGAAGCTTTCTTT
>TRBJ2-3|many|NA|TRBV5-1
CASSREGSPTDTQYF
TGCGCCAGCAGCCGCGAGGGGAGCCCCACAGATACGCAGTATTTT
>TRBJ2-5|many|NA|TRBV4-1
CASSQDPGVRETQYF
TGCGCCAGCAGCCAAGACCCGGGGGTACGAGAGACCCAGTACTTC
>TRBJ2-2|few|TRBD1|TRBV6-1
CASSVQGTGELFF
TGTGCCAGCAGTGTACAGGGGACCGGGGAGCTGTTTTTT
>TRBJ2-5|many|TRBD2|TRBV7-9
CASSLITGGETQYF
TGTGCCAGCAGCTTAATTACGGGAGGAGAGACCCAGTACTTC
>TRBJ2-3|many|NA|TRBV19
CASSMAVASDTQYF
TGTGCCAGTAGTATGGCGGTAGCATCAGATACGCAGTATTTT
>TRBJ2-3|many|NA|TRBV20-1
CSARSKDWADTQYF
TGCAGTGCTAGAAGTAAGGACTGGGCAGATACGCAGTATTTT